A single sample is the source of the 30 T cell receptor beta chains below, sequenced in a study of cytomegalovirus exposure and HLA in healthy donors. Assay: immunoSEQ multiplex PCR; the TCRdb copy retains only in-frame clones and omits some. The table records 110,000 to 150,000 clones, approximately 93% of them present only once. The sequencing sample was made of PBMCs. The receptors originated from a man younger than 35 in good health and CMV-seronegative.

DNA for the CDR3: TGTGCCAGCAGAGGTGGGAGTCGGGAGACCCAGTACTTC. The encoded protein is CASRGGSRETQYF. The chain uses TRBV5-6 and TRBJ2-5; D is perhaps TRBD2 (5 bases). The length of the CDR3 is 13 residues. Germline V CDR1 and CDR2: SGHDT, YYEEEE. Trimming stripped 5 bases from V and 5 bases from J, with 13 bases between.

In DNA, the CDR3 is TGCGCCAGCAGTGAGGGACAGAGTTCGGTGACCCAGTACTTC. Its protein is CASSEGQSSVTQYF. The chain couples TRBV10-1 to TRBJ2-5; tentatively, D is TRBD1 (6 bases). CDR3 length: 14 amino acids. The ends were cut back, 2 bases at V and 7 bases at J, with 14 bases in the middle. Looked up from germline, CDR1 is WNHNN and CDR2 is SYGVQD (reference sequence).

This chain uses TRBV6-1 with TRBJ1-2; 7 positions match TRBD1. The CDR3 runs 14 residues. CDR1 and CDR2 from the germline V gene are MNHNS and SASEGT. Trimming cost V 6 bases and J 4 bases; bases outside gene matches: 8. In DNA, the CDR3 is TGTGCCAGCAGCACGACAGGGCTAGGCTATGGCTACACCTTC. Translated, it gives CASSTTGLGYGYTF.

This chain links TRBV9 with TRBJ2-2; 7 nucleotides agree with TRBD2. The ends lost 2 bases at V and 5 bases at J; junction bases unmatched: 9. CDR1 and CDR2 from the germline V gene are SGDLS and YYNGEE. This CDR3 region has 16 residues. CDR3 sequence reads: CASSVSGTTTTGELFF. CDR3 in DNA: TGTGCCAGCAGCGTGTCCGGGACTACTACGACCGGGGAGCTGTTTTTT.

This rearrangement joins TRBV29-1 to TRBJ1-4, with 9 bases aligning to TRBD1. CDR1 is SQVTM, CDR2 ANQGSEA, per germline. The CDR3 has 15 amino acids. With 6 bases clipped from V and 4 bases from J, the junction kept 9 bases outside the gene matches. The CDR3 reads CSVLPTGGGNEKLFF. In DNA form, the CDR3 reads TGCAGCGTGTTACCTACAGGGGGCGGTAATGAAAAACTGTTTTTT.

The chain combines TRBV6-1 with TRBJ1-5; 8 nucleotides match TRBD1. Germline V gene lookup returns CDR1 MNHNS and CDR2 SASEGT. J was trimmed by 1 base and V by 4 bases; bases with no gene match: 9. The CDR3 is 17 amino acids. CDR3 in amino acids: CASSGRAGGLSNQPQHF. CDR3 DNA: TGTGCCAGCAGTGGGCGGGCAGGGGGCTTGAGCAATCAGCCCCAGCATTTT.

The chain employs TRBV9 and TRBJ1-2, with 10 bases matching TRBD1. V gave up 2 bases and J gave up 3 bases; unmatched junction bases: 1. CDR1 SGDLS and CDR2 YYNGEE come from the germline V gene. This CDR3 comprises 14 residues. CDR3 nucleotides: TGTGCCAGCAGCGTGACAGGGGGCTACTATGGCTACACCTTC. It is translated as CASSVTGGYYGYTF.

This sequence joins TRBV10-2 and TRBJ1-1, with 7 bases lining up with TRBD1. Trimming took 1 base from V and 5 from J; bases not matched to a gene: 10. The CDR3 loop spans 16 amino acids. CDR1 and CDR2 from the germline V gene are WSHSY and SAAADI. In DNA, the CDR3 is TGCGCCAGCAGTGAGTTGGCAGGGGGAGCCGGAACTGAAGCTTTCTTT. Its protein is CASSELAGGAGTEAFF.

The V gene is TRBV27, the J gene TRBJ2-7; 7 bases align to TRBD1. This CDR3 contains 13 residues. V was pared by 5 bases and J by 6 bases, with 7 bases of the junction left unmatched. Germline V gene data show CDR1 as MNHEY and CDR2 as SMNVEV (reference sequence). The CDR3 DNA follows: TGTGCCAGCAGTGGACAGGCAGGCCTCGAGCAGTACTTC. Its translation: CASSGQAGLEQYF.

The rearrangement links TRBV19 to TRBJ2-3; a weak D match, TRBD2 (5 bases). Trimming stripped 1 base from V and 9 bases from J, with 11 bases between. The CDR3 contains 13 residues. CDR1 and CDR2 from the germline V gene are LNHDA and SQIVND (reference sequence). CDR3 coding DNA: TGTGCCAGTAGTATAGCCCCTAGCATCACGCAGTATTTT. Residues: CASSIAPSITQYF. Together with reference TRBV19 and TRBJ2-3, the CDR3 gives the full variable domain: DGGITQSPKYLFRKEGQNVTLSCEQNLNHDAMYWYRQDPGQGLRLIYYSQIVNDFQKGDIAEGYSVSREKKESFPLTVTSAQKNPTAFYLCASSIAPSITQYFGPGTRLTVL.

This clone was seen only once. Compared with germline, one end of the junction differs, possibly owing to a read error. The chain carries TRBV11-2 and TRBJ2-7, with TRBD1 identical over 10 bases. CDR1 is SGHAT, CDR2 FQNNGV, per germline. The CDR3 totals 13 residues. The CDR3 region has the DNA TGTGCCAGCAGCTTAGACGCCCGACAGGGGGCTAACTTC. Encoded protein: CASSLDARQGANF.

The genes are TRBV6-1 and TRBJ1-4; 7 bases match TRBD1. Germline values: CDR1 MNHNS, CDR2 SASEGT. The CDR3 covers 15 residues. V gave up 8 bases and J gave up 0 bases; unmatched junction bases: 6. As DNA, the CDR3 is TGTGCCAGCTCCGGACAGGCTGCAACTAATGAAAAACTGTTTTTT. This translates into CASSGQAATNEKLFF.

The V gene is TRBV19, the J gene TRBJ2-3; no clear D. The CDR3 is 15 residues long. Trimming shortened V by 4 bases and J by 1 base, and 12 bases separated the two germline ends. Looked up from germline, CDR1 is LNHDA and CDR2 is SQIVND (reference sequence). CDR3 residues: CASSKTLEGTDTQYF. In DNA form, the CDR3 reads TGTGCCAGTAGTAAAACTCTAGAAGGCACAGATACGCAGTATTTT.

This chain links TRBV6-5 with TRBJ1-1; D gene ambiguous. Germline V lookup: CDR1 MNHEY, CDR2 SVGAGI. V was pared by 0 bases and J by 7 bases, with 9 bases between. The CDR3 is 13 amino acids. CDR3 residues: CASSYSLGNEAFF. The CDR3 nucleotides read TGTGCCAGCAGTTACTCGCTCGGGAATGAAGCTTTCTTT.

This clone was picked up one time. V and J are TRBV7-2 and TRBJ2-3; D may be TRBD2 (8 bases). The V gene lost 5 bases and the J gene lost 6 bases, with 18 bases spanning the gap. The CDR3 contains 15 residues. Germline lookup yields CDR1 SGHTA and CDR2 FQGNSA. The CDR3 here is CASSQGGTRADTQYF. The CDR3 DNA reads TGTGCCAGCAGCCAGGGGGGGACTAGGGCCGATACGCAGTATTTT.

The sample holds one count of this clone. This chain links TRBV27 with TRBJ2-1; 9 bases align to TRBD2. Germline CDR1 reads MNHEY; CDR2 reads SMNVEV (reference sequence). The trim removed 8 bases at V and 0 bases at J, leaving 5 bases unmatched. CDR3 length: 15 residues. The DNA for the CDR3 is TGTGCCAGCGCGATAGCGGGGGACTCCTACAATGAGCAGTTCTTC. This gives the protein CASAIAGDSYNEQFF.

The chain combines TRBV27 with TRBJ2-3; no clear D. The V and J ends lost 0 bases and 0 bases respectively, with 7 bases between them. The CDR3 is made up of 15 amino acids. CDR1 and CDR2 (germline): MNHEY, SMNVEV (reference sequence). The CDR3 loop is CASSLSGSSTDTQYF. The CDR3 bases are TGTGCCAGCAGTTTATCGGGCTCTAGCACAGATACGCAGTATTTT.

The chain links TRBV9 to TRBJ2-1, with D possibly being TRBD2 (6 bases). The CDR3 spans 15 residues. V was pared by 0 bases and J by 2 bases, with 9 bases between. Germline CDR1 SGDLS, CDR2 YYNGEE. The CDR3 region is CASSVGLDAYNEQFF. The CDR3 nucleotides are TGTGCCAGCAGCGTAGGACTAGATGCCTACAATGAGCAGTTCTTC.

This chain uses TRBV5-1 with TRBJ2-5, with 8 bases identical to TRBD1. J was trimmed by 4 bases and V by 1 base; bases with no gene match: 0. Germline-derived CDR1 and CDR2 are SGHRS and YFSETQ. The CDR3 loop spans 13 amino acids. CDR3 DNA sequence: TGCGCCAGCAGCTTGACAGGGGGAGAGACCCAGTACTTC. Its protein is CASSLTGGETQYF.

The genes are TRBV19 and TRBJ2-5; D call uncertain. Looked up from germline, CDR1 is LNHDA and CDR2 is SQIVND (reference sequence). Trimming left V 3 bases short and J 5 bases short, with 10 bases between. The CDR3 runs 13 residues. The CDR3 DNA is TGTGCCAGTAGTATCTCCGAGAGGGAGACCCAGTACTTC. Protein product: CASSISERETQYF. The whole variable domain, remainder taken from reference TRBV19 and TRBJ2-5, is DGGITQSPKYLFRKEGQNVTLSCEQNLNHDAMYWYRQDPGQGLRLIYYSQIVNDFQKGDIAEGYSVSREKKESFPLTVTSAQKNPTAFYLCASSISERETQYFGPGTRLLVL.

The CDR3 nucleotides are TGTGCCAGTAGTACGACAGCAGGCTATGGCTACACCTTC. Residues: CASSTTAGYGYTF. The chain is built from TRBV19 and TRBJ1-2; tentatively, D is TRBD1 (5 bases). V lost 4 bases and J 4 bases, leaving 10 bases between the germline ends. The V gene's germline CDR1 is LNHDA and CDR2 SQIVND (reference sequence). CDR3 length equals 13 residues.

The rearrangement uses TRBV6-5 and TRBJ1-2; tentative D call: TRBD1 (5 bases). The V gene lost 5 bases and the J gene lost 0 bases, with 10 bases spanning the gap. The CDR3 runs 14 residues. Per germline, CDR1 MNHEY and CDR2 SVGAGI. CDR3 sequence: CASSKTAPNYGYTF. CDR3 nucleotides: TGTGCCAGCAGTAAGACAGCGCCTAACTATGGCTACACCTTC.

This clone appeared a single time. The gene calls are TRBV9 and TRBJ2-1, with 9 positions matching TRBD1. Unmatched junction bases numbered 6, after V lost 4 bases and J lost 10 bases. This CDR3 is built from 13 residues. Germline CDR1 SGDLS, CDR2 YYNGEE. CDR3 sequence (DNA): TGTGCCAGCAGCAAGGGGACAGGGCGAGAGCAGTTCTTC. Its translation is CASSKGTGREQFF. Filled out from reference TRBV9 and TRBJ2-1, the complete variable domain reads DSGVTQTPKHLITATGQRVTLRCSPRSGDLSVYWYQQSLDQGLQFLIQYYNGEERAKGNILERFSAQQFPDLHSELNLSSLELGDSALYFCASSKGTGREQFFGPGTRLTVL.

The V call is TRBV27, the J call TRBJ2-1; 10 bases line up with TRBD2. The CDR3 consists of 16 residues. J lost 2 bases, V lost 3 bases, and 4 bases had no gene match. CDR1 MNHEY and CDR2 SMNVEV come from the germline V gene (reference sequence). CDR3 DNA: TGTGCCAGCAGTTTCCAAGCGGGAGGGCCCTACAATGAGCAGTTCTTC. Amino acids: CASSFQAGGPYNEQFF.

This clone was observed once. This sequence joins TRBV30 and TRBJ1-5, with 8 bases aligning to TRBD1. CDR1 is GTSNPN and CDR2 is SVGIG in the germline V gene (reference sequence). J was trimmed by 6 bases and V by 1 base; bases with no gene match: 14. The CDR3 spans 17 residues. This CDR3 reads CAWSENWGRGRGQPQHF. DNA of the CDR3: TGTGCCTGGAGTGAGAATTGGGGCAGGGGGCGCGGTCAGCCCCAGCATTTT.

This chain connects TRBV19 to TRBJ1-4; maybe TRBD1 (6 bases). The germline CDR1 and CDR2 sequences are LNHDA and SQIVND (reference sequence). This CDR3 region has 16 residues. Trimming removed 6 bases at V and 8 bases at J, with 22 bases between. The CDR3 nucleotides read TGTGCCAGTAGGAGGGGGACGGGGAACCGTCAGGAAAAACTGTTTTTT. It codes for CASRRGTGNRQEKLFF.

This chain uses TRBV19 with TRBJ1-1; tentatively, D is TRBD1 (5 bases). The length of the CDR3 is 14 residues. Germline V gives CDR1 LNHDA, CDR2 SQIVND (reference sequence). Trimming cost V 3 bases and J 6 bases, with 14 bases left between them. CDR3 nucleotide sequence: TGTGCCAGTAGTATGGGGGGATTCAGTTCTGAAGCTTTCTTT. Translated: CASSMGGFSSEAFF.

The CDR3 DNA reads TGTGCCAGTAGTATTATGGGGAGGCCCCAGCATTTT. Protein: CASSIMGRPQHF. The rearrangement uses TRBV19 and TRBJ1-5; D unresolved. Germline loops: CDR1 LNHDA, CDR2 SQIVND (reference sequence). Deletions cut 3 bases from V and 9 bases from J, with 9 bases between. The CDR3 spans 12 residues.

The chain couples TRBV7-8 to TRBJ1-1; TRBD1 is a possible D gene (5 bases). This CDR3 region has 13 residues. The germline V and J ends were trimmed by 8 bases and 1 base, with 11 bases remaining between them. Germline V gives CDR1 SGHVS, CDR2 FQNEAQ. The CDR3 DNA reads TGTGCCAGCCAAGGGGCAGGGAACACTGAAGCTTTCTTT. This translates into CASQGAGNTEAFF.

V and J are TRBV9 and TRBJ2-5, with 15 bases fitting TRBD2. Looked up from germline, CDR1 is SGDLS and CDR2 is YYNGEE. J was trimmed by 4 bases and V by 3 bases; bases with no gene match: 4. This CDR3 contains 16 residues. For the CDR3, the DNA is TGTGCCAGCAGCGCCCCGGGACTAGCGGGGGGAGAGACCCAGTACTTC. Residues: CASSAPGLAGGETQYF.